The 10 T cell receptor beta chains below come from one sample, sequenced in a study of sequential checkpoint blockade in melanoma. Using immunoSEQ multiplex PCR, the repertoire was profiled, and TCRdb retains in-frame clones only, with some absent. The top ten clones hold 9.5% of a sample with 2,500 to 3,500 clones, roughly 21% of them seen once. The treatment is: randomized to nivolumab then ipilimumab (arm A) or the reverse (arm B). Sequencing was performed on tumor tissue (inferred from file names), taken from a patient given nivolumab and ipilimumab in sequence. The source is a human donor with melanoma.

The chain recombines TRBV12-5 with TRBJ2-1, with D maybe TRBD1 (9 bases). CDR1 and CDR2 (germline): LGHNT, FRNRAP. This CDR3 has 19 amino acids. The CDR3 spells CASISPGQGRRGDRLEQFF. DNA of the CDR3: TGTGCCAGCATCAGCCCGGGACAGGGTAGGCGGGGGGACCGTTTGGAGCAGTTCTTC.

By its share, this clone is medium-sized. The chain carries TRBV11-3 and TRBJ1-3; tentatively, D is TRBD1 (6 bases). Per the germline V gene, CDR1 is SGHNT and CDR2 is YENEEA. The CDR3 covers 15 residues. V lost 2 bases and J lost 1, with 9 bases in between. CDR3 coding DNA: TGTGCCAGCAGCTTACAGGGGAGGTCTGGAAACACCATATATTTT. It encodes CASSLQGRSGNTIYF.

This sequence joins TRBV18 and TRBJ1-2; 8 bases align to TRBD1. Per the germline V gene, CDR1 is KGHSH and CDR2 is LQKENI. CDR3 length equals 16 residues. V lost 3 bases, J lost 0 bases, and 6 bases stayed unmatched. The CDR3 DNA reads as TGTGCCAGCTCACCGCAGGGGGCGACCCCTAACTATGGCTACACCTTC. This codes for CASSPQGATPNYGYTF.

In its sample, this clone was seen a few times. This rearrangement joins TRBV4-1 to TRBJ1-5; D is uncertain. The CDR3 length is 12 residues. The germline CDR1 and CDR2 sequences are MGHRA and YSYEKL. Trimming pared 5 bases from V and 7 bases from J, leaving 9 bases between. CDR3 protein: CASSLGSQPQHF. CDR3 DNA: TGCGCCAGCAGCTTGGGGAGCCAGCCCCAGCATTTT.

Judged by abundance, this clone is medium-sized (0.01 to 0.1%). The chain employs TRBV11-3 and TRBJ1-6; no definite D call. Germline-derived CDR1 and CDR2 are SGHNT and YENEEA. The CDR3 is made up of 15 amino acids. The V end lost 3 bases, the J end lost 7 bases, and 13 bases lay between the germline ends. CDR3 region: CASSLAPAGNSPLHF. The CDR3 coding sequence is TGTGCCAGCAGCTTGGCTCCCGCTGGGAATTCACCCCTCCACTTT.

By frequency in the sample, this clone is medium-sized (0.01 to 0.1%). The gene calls are TRBV11-3 and TRBJ2-4; D tentatively fits TRBD1 or TRBD2 (5 bases each). Germline CDR1 and CDR2: SGHNT and YENEEA. The CDR3 spans 17 residues. Trimming shortened V by 8 bases and J by 7 bases, and 27 bases separated the two germline ends. The CDR3 sequence: CASLGVGEPPKGNIQYF. CDR3 DNA sequence: TGTGCCAGCCTGGGAGTCGGGGAGCCTCCCAAGGGGAACATTCAGTACTTC. The variable domain in full, completed from reference TRBV11-3 and TRBJ2-4, reads EAGVVQSPRYKIIEKKQPVAFWCNPISGHNTLYWYLQNLGQGPELLIRYENEEAVDDSQLPKDRFSAERLKGVDSTLKIQPAELGDSAVYLCASLGVGEPPKGNIQYFGAGTRLSVL.

This clone was observed a handful of times. The chain has TRBV11-3 and TRBJ2-2; no firm D call. Germline V CDR1 and CDR2: SGHNT, YENEEA. V dropped 3 bases and J dropped 4 bases, with 9 bases sitting between them. The CDR3 consists of 14 residues. For the CDR3, the DNA is TGTGCCAGCAGCTTGGTTAGCCTCACCGGGGAGCTGTTTTTT. It specifies CASSLVSLTGELFF.

In its sample, this clone was seen a few times. The chain links TRBV6-8 to TRBJ1-4, with unresolved D. This CDR3 spans 18 amino acids. With 5 bases removed from V and 5 bases from J, the gap between germline ends came to 24 bases. Germline loops: CDR1 MNHGY, CDR2 SAAAGT. The DNA of the CDR3 is TGTGCCAGCAGTGACTGTCCAAGTCTCCTAGTCGACAATGAAAAACTGTTTTTT. Translating it yields CASSDCPSLLVDNEKLFF.

This clone is medium-sized within its sample. This rearrangement joins TRBV18 to TRBJ1-2, with TRBD1 matching over 8 bases. V shed 4 bases and J 0 bases; nucleotides not matched to a gene: 10. This CDR3 spans 17 amino acids. Germline loops: CDR1 KGHSH, CDR2 LQKENI. CDR3 sequence (DNA): TGTGCCAGCTCACTGTTTCCGGGACAGGAGCCTAACTATGGCTACACCTTC. Encoded protein: CASSLFPGQEPNYGYTF.

By proportion, this clone is medium-sized. CDR3 loop: CASSYSDGGRETQYF. The DNA for the CDR3 is TGTGCCAGCAGTTACTCTGACGGGGGGCGAGAGACCCAGTACTTC. V and J are TRBV6-8 and TRBJ2-5; a possible D gene is TRBD2 (7 bases). The CDR3 covers 15 residues. Germline CDR1 is MNHGY and CDR2 is SAAAGT. Trimming cost V 0 bases and J 4 bases, with 12 bases left between them.